This is a list of T cell receptor beta chains from one sample in a study of early T cells in non-severe SARS-CoV-2 infection. TCRdb reprocessed the 5' RACE reads with MiXCR, giving one entry per CDR3 protein. The table has tens of thousands of distinct CDR3 sequences, approximately 16% seen once. Sequenced here: whole blood, sampled at baseline. Receptors originate from an adult who was a healthcare worker with PCR-confirmed SARS-CoV-2 infection or an uninfected control (not recorded which). The CDR3 runs from the conserved cysteine through the conserved F or W. Fields, in order: clone size, V gene, D gene, J gene, CDR3 protein, CDR3 DNA. The D gene is left open where the match is weak. The size field is filled for only some rows; it gives once, few, many or a size class.

abundance: few; v_gene: TRBV2; d_gene: .; j_gene: TRBJ2-7; CDR3aa: CASVPGLSYEQYF; CDR3nt: TGTGCCAGCGTGCCGGGATTGTCCTACGAGCAGTACTTC
abundance: few; v_gene: TRBV2; d_gene: TRBD1; j_gene: TRBJ2-2; CDR3aa: CASSSDRGTGELFF; CDR3nt: TGTGCCAGCAGTTCGGACAGGGGCACCGGGGAGCTGTTTTTT
abundance: medium-sized; v_gene: TRBV20-1; d_gene: .; j_gene: TRBJ1-5; CDR3aa: CSAGLLLTVSNQPQHF; CDR3nt: TGCAGTGCCGGGCTACTCTTGACAGTTAGCAATCAGCCCCAGCATTTT
abundance: .; v_gene: TRBV3-1; d_gene: .; j_gene: TRBJ2-1; CDR3aa: CASSQADVDEQFF; CDR3nt: TGTGCCAGCAGCCAAGCGGACGTGGATGAGCAGTTCTTC
abundance: .; v_gene: TRBV25-1; d_gene: .; j_gene: TRBJ2-7; CDR3aa: CASSEVTESSYEQYF; CDR3nt: TGTGCCAGCAGTGAAGTCACCGAAAGCTCCTACGAGCAGTACTTC
abundance: .; v_gene: TRBV27; d_gene: TRBD1; j_gene: TRBJ2-7; CDR3aa: CASRNQGDEQYF; CDR3nt: TGTGCCAGTAGGAATCAGGGGGACGAGCAGTACTTC
abundance: .; v_gene: TRBV20-1; d_gene: .; j_gene: TRBJ1-5; CDR3aa: CSARQPNQPQHF; CDR3nt: TGCAGTGCGCGACAGCCGAATCAGCCCCAGCATTTT
abundance: .; v_gene: TRBV7-2; d_gene: TRBD1; j_gene: TRBJ1-2; CDR3aa: CASSSRQGYGYTF; CDR3nt: TGTGCCAGCAGCTCAAGACAGGGCTATGGCTACACCTTC
abundance: .; v_gene: TRBV5-5; d_gene: TRBD2; j_gene: TRBJ2-7; CDR3aa: CASSPRLAGGHPDEQYF; CDR3nt: TGTGCCAGCAGCCCGAGACTAGCGGGGGGCCACCCGGACGAGCAGTACTTC
abundance: many; v_gene: TRBV28; d_gene: .; j_gene: TRBJ1-5; CDR3aa: CASSKTGSNQPQHF; CDR3nt: TGTGCCAGCAGTAAAACAGGGAGCAATCAGCCCCAGCATTTT
abundance: many; v_gene: TRBV24-1; d_gene: .; j_gene: TRBJ2-2; CDR3aa: CATSDPRGKLFF; CDR3nt: TGTGCCACCAGTGACCCTAGGGGGAAGCTGTTTTTT
abundance: few; v_gene: TRBV12-3/TRBV12-4; d_gene: .; j_gene: TRBJ2-7; CDR3aa: CASSAGSAYEQYF; CDR3nt: TGTGCCAGCTCGGCAGGGTCTGCCTACGAGCAGTACTTC
abundance: few; v_gene: TRBV9; d_gene: .; j_gene: TRBJ2-1; CDR3aa: CASSVGRAGAQQFF; CDR3nt: TGTGCCAGCAGCGTAGGGCGGGCGGGGGCCCAGCAGTTCTTC
abundance: many; v_gene: TRBV15; d_gene: TRBD1; j_gene: TRBJ1-5; CDR3aa: CATSVQGYQPQHF; CDR3nt: TGTGCCACCAGCGTACAGGGGTATCAGCCCCAGCATTTT
abundance: .; v_gene: TRBV6-4; d_gene: .; j_gene: TRBJ2-1; CDR3aa: CASSDSGREQFF; CDR3nt: TGTGCCAGCAGTGACTCAGGGAGGGAGCAGTTCTTC
abundance: many; v_gene: TRBV2; d_gene: .; j_gene: TRBJ2-1; CDR3aa: CASRGTYNEQFF; CDR3nt: TGTGCCAGCAGGGGGACCTACAATGAGCAGTTCTTC
abundance: .; v_gene: TRBV9; d_gene: .; j_gene: TRBJ2-2; CDR3aa: CASSVLAGSGELFF; CDR3nt: TGTGCCAGCAGCGTACTAGCTGGGTCCGGGGAGCTGTTTTTT
abundance: few; v_gene: TRBV5-5; d_gene: .; j_gene: TRBJ1-6; CDR3aa: CASSLGSPLHF; CDR3nt: TGTGCCAGCAGCTTAGGGTCACCCCTCCACTTT
abundance: few; v_gene: TRBV20-1; d_gene: .; j_gene: TRBJ2-1; CDR3aa: CSAIDASSYNEQFF; CDR3nt: TGCAGTGCTATCGACGCCTCCTCCTACAATGAGCAGTTCTTC
abundance: medium-sized; v_gene: TRBV20-1; d_gene: .; j_gene: TRBJ2-7; CDR3aa: CSARLGPEQYF; CDR3nt: TGCAGTGCTAGGTTGGGGCCCGAGCAGTACTTC
abundance: few; v_gene: TRBV7-6; d_gene: TRBD1; j_gene: TRBJ2-2; CDR3aa: CAAGDRGPGELFF; CDR3nt: TGTGCCGCCGGGGACAGGGGGCCCGGGGAGCTGTTTTTT
abundance: many; v_gene: TRBV7-6; d_gene: .; j_gene: TRBJ1-2; CDR3aa: CASSPSGGITGYGYTF; CDR3nt: TGTGCCAGCAGCCCGAGCGGCGGGATAACGGGCTATGGCTACACCTTC